Listed here is a single TCR beta chain. Antigen: not known. This entry belongs to a study of CXCR3-negative and CXCR3-positive naive CD8 T cells. Study-level information: The libraries together contributed some 140 million TRB reads, each supplying about 1.5 +/- 0.3 million. General study findings and limits: Memory cells showed distinct TRBV-TRBJ patterns, while the two naive subsets matched. When CXCR3-positive naive cells were set against CXCR3-negative naive cells, the former had more hydrophobic TRB CDR3s.

cDNA libraries for TRB were generated by 5' RACE incorporating UMI labels. TCRdb re-called the 5' RACE reads; one entry per CDR3 protein, DNA not given. The listing records about 150,000 distinct CDR3 sequences. The CDR3 covers 13 residues. Germline V gene lookup returns CDR1 SQVTM and CDR2 ANQGSEA. Using triplicate sorts, about 270,000 cells were collected each time from every CD8+ T cell subset. CD45RO-CCR7+CD27+CD95- cells counted as naive CD8+ T cells. The chain links TRBV29-1 to TRBJ2-7. The clonotype comes from a human donor in good health. Some clones in this sample may be carry-over from other donors' samples. Input material: naive CXCR3+ CD8+ T cells from blood. As to subset: CD45RO-CCR7+CD27+CD95- naive CD8+ T cells expressing CXCR3 (TNR3+). CDR3 in amino acids: CSVQGSDSYEQYF.